This TCR beta chain was obtained from a study of T cells in Graves' hyperthyroidism and ophthalmopathy. The investigators amplified TCR beta CDR3 regions from RNA transcripts. An initial round of RT-PCR targeting the TCR CDR3 relied on the HTBI primer set. TCRdb analysed the multiplex PCR reads with MiXCR anew, one entry per CDR3 protein. Altogether more than 500,000 distinct CDR3 sequences are present, 35% to 50% being singletons, with the ten largest covering about two fifths. Germline V gene data show CDR1 as ENHRY and CDR2 as SYGVKD. Germline trimming cut 8 bases from V and 6 bases from J; bases unmatched to any gene: 11. The CDR3 totals 14 residues. This clonotype was counted at least ten times.

The TCR comes from an adult woman with Graves' disease, either hyperthyroidism or ophthalmopathy (not recorded which). The J gene is TRBJ1-2, the V gene TRBV10-3, with TRBD1 identical over 8 bases. The specimen sequenced was peripheral blood or thyroid tissue (not recorded which). CDR3 protein: CAIPFGQGDDGYTF. CDR3 coding DNA: TGTGCCATCCCTTTCGGACAGGGCGACGATGGCTACACCTTC.